This TCR beta chain was profiled in a study of cytomegalovirus exposure and HLA in healthy donors. A remark on this clone: Its antigen is still unknown.

The PCR used 60 Vbeta and 13 Jbeta primers. Produced via immunoSEQ multiplex PCR; TCRdb's table is partial and in-frame only. The sample lists about 120,000 clones, 80% to 90% occurring once. CDR1 is SGHRS and CDR2 is YFSETQ in the germline V gene. J lost 6 bases, V lost 4 bases, and 8 bases had no gene match. The CDR3 sequence is 15 residues long. Study outcomes and limitations: Some V segments, TRBV6-2 and TRBV6-3 among them, were indistinguishable and were therefore excluded.

The sequence came from a man aged 35 to 55 in good health and CMV-seronegative. The chain links TRBV5-1 to TRBJ2-1, with TRBD1 identical over 9 bases. Sequencing input: PBMCs. CDR3 sequence: CASSPRDRVSNEQFF. Written as DNA, the CDR3 is TGCGCCAGCAGCCCCCGGGACAGGGTCTCCAATGAGCAGTTCTTC. Complete variable domain (other parts from reference TRBV5-1 and TRBJ2-1): KAGVTQTPRYLIKTRGQQVTLSCSPISGHRSVSWYQQTPGQGLQFLFEYFSETQRNKGNFPGRFSGRQFSNSRSEMNVSTLELGDSALYLCASSPRDRVSNEQFFGPGTRLTVL.